Each of the 18 T cell receptor beta chains below was sequenced from the same sample in a study of shared clonotypes between healthy human individuals. TCRdb's table, derived via immunoSEQ multiplex PCR, lists solely in-frame clones and lacks some. The sample lists roughly 2.4 million clones, under 97% occurring once. The source material was naive CD4+ T cells sorted from blood. The subset here: CD45RA+ positively selected. These receptor sequences come from a man younger than 35 in good health.

The table lists this clone with a count of one. The junction shows a germline mismatch at one end, possibly a read error. Other DNA sequences in the same sample also yield this CDR3. The chain recombines TRBV11-2 with TRBJ2-7, with D possibly being TRBD2 (5 bases). Germline CDR1 reads SGHAT; CDR2 reads FQNNGV. CDR3 length: 12 amino acids. CDR3 coding DNA: TGTGCCAGCAGTTTAGAGGGCTACGAGCAGTACTTC. Its translation is CASSLEGYEQYF.

The rearrangement uses TRBV5-1 and TRBJ2-5; TRBD2 is a possible D gene (6 bases). The ends were cut back, 7 bases at V and 9 bases at J, with 19 bases in the middle. This CDR3 region has 13 residues. CDR1 SGHRS and CDR2 YFSETQ come from the germline V gene. CDR3 in amino acids: CASDLEGRRAQYF. The CDR3 DNA reads as TGCGCCAGCGACTTGGAGGGGAGGAGGGCCCAGTACTTC.

This chain uses TRBV5-6 with TRBJ2-7; 10 bases match TRBD1. Unmatched junction bases numbered 2, after V lost 3 bases and J lost 2 bases. The CDR3 extends over 14 amino acids. The germline V gene encodes CDR1 SGHDT and CDR2 YYEEEE. The CDR3 region is CASSWDRGTYEQYF. For the CDR3, the DNA is TGTGCCAGCAGCTGGGACAGGGGAACCTACGAGCAGTACTTC. The full variable domain, in which reference TRBV5-6 and TRBJ2-7 provide the parts outside the CDR3, is DAGVTQSPTHLIKTRGQQVTLRCSPKSGHDTVSWYQQALGQGPQFIFQYYEEEERQRGNFPDRFSGHQFPNYSSELNVNALLLGDSALYLCASSWDRGTYEQYFGPGTRLTVT.

The rearrangement uses TRBV30 and TRBJ2-2, with 12 bases lining up with TRBD1. With 4 bases clipped from V and 7 bases from J, the junction kept 4 bases outside the gene matches. The CDR3 runs 14 residues. Per the germline V gene, CDR1 is GTSNPN and CDR2 is SVGIG (reference sequence). The CDR3 spells CAWTGTGGIGELFF. The CDR3 nucleotides are TGTGCCTGGACGGGGACAGGGGGCATCGGGGAGCTGTTTTTT.

The V gene is TRBV7-9, the J gene TRBJ1-4; 8 bases map to TRBD1. Germline lookup yields CDR1 SEHNR and CDR2 FQNEAQ (reference sequence). V lost 2 bases, J lost 8 bases, and 1 base stayed unmatched. This CDR3 has 13 residues. CDR3 sequence (DNA): TGTGCCAGCAGCTTACGACAGGGGGAAAAACTGTTTTTT. Protein product: CASSLRQGEKLFF.

V usage is TRBV14 and J usage is TRBJ1-3; D unclear. The CDR3 consists of 12 residues. V dropped 7 bases and J dropped 1 base, with 5 bases sitting between them. The germline V gene has CDR1 SGHDN and CDR2 FVKESK. The chain's CDR3 is CASKASGNTIYF. As DNA, the CDR3 is TGTGCCAGCAAGGCATCTGGAAACACCATATATTTT.

The chain carries TRBV6-5 and TRBJ1-5, with 7 bases that match TRBD1. V gave up 4 bases and J gave up 6 bases; unmatched junction bases: 9. This CDR3 region has 15 residues. Germline CDR1 reads MNHEY; CDR2 reads SVGAGI. The CDR3 is CASSSPKTGFQPQHF. CDR3 DNA sequence: TGTGCCAGCAGTTCCCCTAAGACAGGGTTTCAGCCCCAGCATTTT.

The gene calls are TRBV5-1 and TRBJ2-3; possibly TRBD1 or TRBD2 for D (5 bases each). V gave up 1 base and J gave up 2 bases, with 11 bases separating them. This CDR3 region has 15 residues. The germline V gene encodes CDR1 SGHRS and CDR2 YFSETQ. The CDR3: CASSLSVGTTDTQYF. DNA for the CDR3: TGCGCCAGCAGCTTGTCCGTGGGGACCACAGATACGCAGTATTTT.

The chain couples TRBV6-5 to TRBJ1-2; D unclear. Trimming left V 5 bases short and J 4 bases short, with 8 bases between. The CDR3 runs to 12 residues. Germline V gives CDR1 MNHEY, CDR2 SVGAGI. The CDR3 nucleotides read TGTGCCAGCAGTCCAGAGTTCTATGGCTACACCTTC. It specifies CASSPEFYGYTF.

The chain uses TRBV30 and TRBJ2-1; 9 bases are shared with TRBD2. CDR3 length: 17 amino acids. CDR1 and CDR2 (germline): GTSNPN, SVGIG (reference sequence). The V and J ends lost 0 bases and 3 bases, in that order; junction bases with no gene match: 9. CDR3 loop: CAWSVLVVSGSYNEQFF. CDR3 coding DNA: TGTGCCTGGAGTGTACTAGTTGTTAGCGGGAGCTACAATGAGCAGTTCTTC.

The V and J genes are TRBV5-6 and TRBJ1-1; no definite D call. Trimming left V 2 bases short and J 3 bases short, with 11 bases between. Germline V lookup: CDR1 SGHDT, CDR2 YYEEEE. This CDR3 region has 14 residues. Here the CDR3 reads CASSLRDGDTEAFF. CDR3 sequence (DNA): TGTGCCAGCAGCTTACGAGATGGGGACACTGAAGCTTTCTTT.

The CDR3 reads CASSLPLAGAGEQYF. Written as DNA, the CDR3 is TGTGCCAGCAGCTTACCCCTAGCGGGGGCGGGCGAGCAGTACTTC. This chain joins TRBV11-2 and TRBJ2-7, with TRBD2 matching over 10 bases. Trimming cost V 2 bases and J 6 bases; bases outside gene matches: 7. Germline loops: CDR1 SGHAT, CDR2 FQNNGV. This CDR3 region has 15 residues.

The chain combines TRBV18 with TRBJ1-6; the D is unclear. V was cut by 1 base and J by 5 bases, with 12 bases left in between. Germline loops: CDR1 KGHSH, CDR2 LQKENI. CDR3 size: 16 residues. In nucleotides, the CDR3 is TGTGCCAGCTCACCACAAGTGGTTTCCAATAATTCACCCCTCCACTTT. Its protein product is CASSPQVVSNNSPLHF.

This chain connects TRBV6-5 to TRBJ2-1; TRBD1 or TRBD2 may be the D gene (5 bases each). With 0 bases removed from V and 3 bases from J, the gap between germline ends came to 12 bases. The CDR3 covers 16 residues. Germline V gives CDR1 MNHEY, CDR2 SVGAGI. The DNA for the CDR3 is TGTGCCAGCAGTTACTCCGGGACCTTAGGCTACAATGAGCAGTTCTTC. It codes for CASSYSGTLGYNEQFF.

The V and J genes are TRBV5-8 and TRBJ1-5; 7 nucleotides match TRBD1. V shed 4 bases and J 6 bases; nucleotides not matched to a gene: 10. Germline CDR1 is SGHTS and CDR2 is YDEGEE. CDR3 length equals 15 residues. The CDR3 bases are TGTGCCAGCAGCGCGGGAGGACAGGTTTTTCAGCCCCAGCATTTT. Residues: CASSAGGQVFQPQHF.

This chain connects TRBV5-6 to TRBJ1-4; no reliable D call. Germline lookup yields CDR1 SGHDT and CDR2 YYEEEE. There are 15 residues in the CDR3. Trimming took off 0 bases at V and 1 base at J, with 7 bases between the two ends. CDR3 sequence reads: CASSLAMGTNEKLFF. The CDR3 nucleotides are TGTGCCAGCAGCTTGGCGATGGGAACTAATGAAAAACTGTTTTTT.

This rearrangement joins TRBV6-1 to TRBJ1-3, with 7 positions matching TRBD1. Germline V lookup: CDR1 MNHNS, CDR2 SASEGT. The CDR3 runs 15 residues. With V trimmed by 5 bases and J by 0 bases, 4 bases remained unmatched. DNA of the CDR3: TGTGCCAGCAGTTGGGACAGAGTCTCTGGAAACACCATATATTTT. Amino acid sequence: CASSWDRVSGNTIYF.

V and J are TRBV7-8 and TRBJ2-7; the match to TRBD2 covers 11 bases. CDR1 is SGHVS, CDR2 FQNEAQ, per germline. The length of the CDR3 is 15 residues. The J segment lost 5 bases and the V segment lost 6 bases, leaving 9 bases of the junction unmatched. This CDR3 is CASSYRLAGYNEQYF. CDR3 DNA: TGTGCCAGCAGTTACCGACTAGCGGGATACAACGAGCAGTACTTC.